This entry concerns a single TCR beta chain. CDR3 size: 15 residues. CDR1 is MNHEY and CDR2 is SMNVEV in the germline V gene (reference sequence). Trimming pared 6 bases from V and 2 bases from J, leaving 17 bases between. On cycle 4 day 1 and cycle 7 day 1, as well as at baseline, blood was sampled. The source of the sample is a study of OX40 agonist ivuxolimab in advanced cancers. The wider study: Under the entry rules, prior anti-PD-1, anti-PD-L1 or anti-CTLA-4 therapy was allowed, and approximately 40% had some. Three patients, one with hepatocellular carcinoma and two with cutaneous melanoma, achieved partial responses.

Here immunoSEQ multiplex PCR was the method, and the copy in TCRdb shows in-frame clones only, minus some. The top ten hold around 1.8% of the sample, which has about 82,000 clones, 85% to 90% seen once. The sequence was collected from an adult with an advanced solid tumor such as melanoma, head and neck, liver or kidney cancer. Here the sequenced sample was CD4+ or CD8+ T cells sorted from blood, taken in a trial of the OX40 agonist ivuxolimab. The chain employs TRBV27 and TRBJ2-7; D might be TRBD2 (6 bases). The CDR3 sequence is CASRRDRTFPYEQYF. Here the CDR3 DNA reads TGTGCCAGCAGGCGGGACCGCACCTTCCCCTACGAGCAGTACTTC.